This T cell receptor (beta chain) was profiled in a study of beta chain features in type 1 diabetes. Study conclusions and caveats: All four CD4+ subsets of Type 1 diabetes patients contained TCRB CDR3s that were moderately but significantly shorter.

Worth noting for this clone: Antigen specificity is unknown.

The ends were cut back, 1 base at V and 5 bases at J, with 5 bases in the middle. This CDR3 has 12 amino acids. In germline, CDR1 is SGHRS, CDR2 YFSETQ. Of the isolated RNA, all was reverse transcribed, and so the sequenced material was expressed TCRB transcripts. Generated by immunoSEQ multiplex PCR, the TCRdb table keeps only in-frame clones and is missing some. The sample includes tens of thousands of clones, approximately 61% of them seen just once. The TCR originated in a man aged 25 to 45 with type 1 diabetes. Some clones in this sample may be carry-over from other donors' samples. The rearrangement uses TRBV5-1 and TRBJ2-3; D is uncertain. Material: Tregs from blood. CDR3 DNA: TGCGCCAGCAGCTTGACCGGAGATACGCAGTATTTT. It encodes CASSLTGDTQYF.